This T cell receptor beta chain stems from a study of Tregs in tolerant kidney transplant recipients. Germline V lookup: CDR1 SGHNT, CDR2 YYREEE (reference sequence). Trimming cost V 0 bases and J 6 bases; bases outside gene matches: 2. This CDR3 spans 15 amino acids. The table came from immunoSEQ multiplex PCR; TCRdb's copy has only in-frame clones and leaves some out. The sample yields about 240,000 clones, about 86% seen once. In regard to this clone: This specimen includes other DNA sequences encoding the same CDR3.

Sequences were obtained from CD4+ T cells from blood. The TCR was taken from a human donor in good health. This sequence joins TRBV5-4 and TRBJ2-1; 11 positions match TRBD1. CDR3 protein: CASSLGTGGPNEQFF. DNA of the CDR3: TGTGCCAGCAGCTTGGGGACAGGGGGCCCCAATGAGCAGTTCTTC. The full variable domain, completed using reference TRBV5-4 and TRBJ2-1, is ETGVTQSPTHLIKTRGQQVTLRCSSQSGHNTVSWYQQALGQGPQFIFQYYREEENGRGNFPPRFSGLQFPNYSSELNVNALELDDSALYLCASSLGTGGPNEQFFGPGTRLTVL.